This TCR beta chain was sequenced in a study of cytomegalovirus exposure and HLA in healthy donors. Turning to the study itself: Later, an analysis reported that the 130 or so validation repertoires had used the same platform as the roughly 680 first-cohort repertoires.

This clone showed up many times. Libraries were prepared by immunoSEQ multiplex PCR; TCRdb keeps only in-frame clonotypes and omits some of them. The repertoire includes 170,000 or so clones, roughly 84% of them detected once, and around 2.8% sits in the top ten. The length of the CDR3 is 15 residues. Trimming took 0 bases from V and 9 from J, leaving 17 bases between them. Per germline, CDR1 LGHNA and CDR2 YSLEER. The sequence came from a young woman in good health and CMV-seropositive. The specimen sequenced was PBMCs. This chain links TRBV4-3 with TRBJ1-1, with TRBD1 as a possible D gene (5 bases). CDR3 sequence (DNA): TGCGCCAGCAGCCAAGAGAGCGGGGGAATCACACAAGCTTTCTTT. Protein: CASSQESGGITQAFF.